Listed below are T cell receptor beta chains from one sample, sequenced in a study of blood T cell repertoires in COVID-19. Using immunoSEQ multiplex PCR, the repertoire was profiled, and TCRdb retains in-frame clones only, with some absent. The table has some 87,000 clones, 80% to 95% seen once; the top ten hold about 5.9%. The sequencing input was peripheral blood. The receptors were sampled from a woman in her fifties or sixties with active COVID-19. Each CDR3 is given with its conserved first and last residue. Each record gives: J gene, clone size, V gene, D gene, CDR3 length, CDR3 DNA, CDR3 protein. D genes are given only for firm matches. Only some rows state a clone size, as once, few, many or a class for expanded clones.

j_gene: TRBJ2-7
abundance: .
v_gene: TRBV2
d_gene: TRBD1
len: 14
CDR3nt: TGTGCCAGCAGTCCCGGACAGGGTAACTACGAGCAGTACTTC
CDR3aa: CASSPGQGNYEQYF

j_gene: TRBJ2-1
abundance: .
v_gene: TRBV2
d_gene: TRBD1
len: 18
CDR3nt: TGTGCCAGCAGCGAGTGGAAGCCGGGACAGGGGACCTACAATGAGCAGTTCTTC
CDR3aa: CASSEWKPGQGTYNEQFF

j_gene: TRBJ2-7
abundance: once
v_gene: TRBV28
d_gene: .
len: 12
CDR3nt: TGTGCCAGCAGCCTCCGGGTCGGGGAGCAGTACTTC
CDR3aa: CASSLRVGEQYF

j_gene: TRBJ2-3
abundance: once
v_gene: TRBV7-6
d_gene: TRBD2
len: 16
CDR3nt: TGTGCCAGCAGCTTAGAGGGGGGTAGCGGGAGTTATACGCAGTATTTT
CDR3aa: CASSLEGGSGSYTQYF

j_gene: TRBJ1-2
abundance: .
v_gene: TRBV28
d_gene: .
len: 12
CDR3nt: TGTGCCAGCAGCCCTACAGGGTACGGCTACACCTTC
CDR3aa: CASSPTGYGYTF

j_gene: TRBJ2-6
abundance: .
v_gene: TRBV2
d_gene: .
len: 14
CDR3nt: TGTGCCAGCAGTCCCGGCTCTGGGGCCAACGTCCTGACTTTC
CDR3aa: CASSPGSGANVLTF

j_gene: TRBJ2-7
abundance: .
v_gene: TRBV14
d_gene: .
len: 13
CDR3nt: TGTGCCAGCAGCCGCAGTCCCTCCTACGAGCAGTACTTC
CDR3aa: CASSRSPSYEQYF

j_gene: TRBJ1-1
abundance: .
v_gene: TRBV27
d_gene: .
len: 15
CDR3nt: TGTGCCAGCCACGCCTACCCGGGTGTGAACACTGAAGCTTTCTTT
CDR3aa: CASHAYPGVNTEAFF

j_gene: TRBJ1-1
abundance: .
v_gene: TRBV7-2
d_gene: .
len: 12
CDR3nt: TGTGCCAGCAGCTGGAGGAACACTGAAGCTTTCTTT
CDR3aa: CASSWRNTEAFF

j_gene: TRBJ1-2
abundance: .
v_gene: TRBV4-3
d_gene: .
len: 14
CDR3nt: TGCGCCAGCAGCCAAGAGGAGGCCCGCTATGGCTACACCTTC
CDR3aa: CASSQEEARYGYTF

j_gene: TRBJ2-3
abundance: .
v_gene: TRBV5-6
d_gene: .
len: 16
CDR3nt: TGTGCCAGCAGCTTGGATGTGGGAGGTTGGACAGATACGCAGTATTTT
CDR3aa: CASSLDVGGWTDTQYF

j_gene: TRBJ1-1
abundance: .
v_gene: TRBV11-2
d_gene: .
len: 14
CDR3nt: TGTGCCAGCAGCTTAGTGGGGGGTAGCACTGAAGCTTTCTTT
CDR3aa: CASSLVGGSTEAFF

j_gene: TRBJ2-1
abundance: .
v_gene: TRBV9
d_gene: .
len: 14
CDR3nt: TGTGCCAGCAGCGGGACAGCCCTCTACAATGAGCAGTTCTTC
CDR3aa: CASSGTALYNEQFF

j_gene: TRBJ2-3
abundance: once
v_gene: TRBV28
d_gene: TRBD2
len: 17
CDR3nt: TGTGCCAGCAGTAAGGGACTAGCGGGAAGATCTCTGGATACGCAGTATTTT
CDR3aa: CASSKGLAGRSLDTQYF

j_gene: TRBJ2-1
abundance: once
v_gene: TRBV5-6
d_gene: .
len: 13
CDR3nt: TGTGCCAGCAGCTTGTACAAAAACAATGAGCAGTTCTTC
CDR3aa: CASSLYKNNEQFF

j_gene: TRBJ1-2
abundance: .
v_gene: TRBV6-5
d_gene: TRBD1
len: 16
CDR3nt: TGTGCCAGCAGTTACGGTACAGGGGGCGCAGGCTATGGCTACACCTTC
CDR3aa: CASSYGTGGAGYGYTF

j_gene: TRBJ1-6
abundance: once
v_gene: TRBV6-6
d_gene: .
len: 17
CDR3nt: TGTGCCAGCAGTCCCCAACTTCGGACAGTCTATAATTCACCCCTCCACTTT
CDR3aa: CASSPQLRTVYNSPLHF

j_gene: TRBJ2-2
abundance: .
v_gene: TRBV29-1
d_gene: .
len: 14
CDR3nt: TGCAGCGTTCCCGGTCCTTCGAACACCGGGGAGCTGTTTTTT
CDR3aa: CSVPGPSNTGELFF

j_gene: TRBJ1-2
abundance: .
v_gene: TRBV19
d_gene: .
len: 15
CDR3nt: TGTGCCAGTAGTAAAGGGGGGGCGCGAAACTATGGCTACACCTTC
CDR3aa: CASSKGGARNYGYTF

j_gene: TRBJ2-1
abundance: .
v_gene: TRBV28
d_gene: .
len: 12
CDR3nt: TGTGCCAGCAGTCCGGAGCTAGCCGAGCAGTTCTTC
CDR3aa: CASSPELAEQFF

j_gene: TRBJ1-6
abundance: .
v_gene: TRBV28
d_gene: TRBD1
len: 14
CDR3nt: TGTGCCAGCAGTTTGACAGGGGGCAATTCACCCCTCCACTTT
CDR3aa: CASSLTGGNSPLHF

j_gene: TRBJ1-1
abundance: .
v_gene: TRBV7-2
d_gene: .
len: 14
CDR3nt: TGTGCCAGCAGCGGAGGCGGGGGTTACACTGAAGCTTTCTTT
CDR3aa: CASSGGGGYTEAFF

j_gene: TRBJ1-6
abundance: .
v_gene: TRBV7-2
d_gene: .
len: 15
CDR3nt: TGTGCCAGCAGCTTAGCCCACATGGGCAATTCACCCCTCCACTTT
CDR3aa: CASSLAHMGNSPLHF

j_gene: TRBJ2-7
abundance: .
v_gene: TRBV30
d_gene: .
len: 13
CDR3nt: TGTGCCTGGAGTGTACGGACAGCGAGCGAGCAGTACTTC
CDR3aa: CAWSVRTASEQYF

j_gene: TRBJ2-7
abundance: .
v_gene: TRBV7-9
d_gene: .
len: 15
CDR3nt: TGTGCCAGCAGCTTAGTTAGGGGGATCTTCTACGAGCAGTACTTC
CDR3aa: CASSLVRGIFYEQYF

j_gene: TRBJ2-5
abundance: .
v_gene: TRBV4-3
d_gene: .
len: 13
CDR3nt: TGCGCCAGCAGCCCAGGGACTCGGGAGACCCAGTACTTC
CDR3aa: CASSPGTRETQYF

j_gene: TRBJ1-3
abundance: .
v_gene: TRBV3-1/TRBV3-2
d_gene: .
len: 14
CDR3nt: TGTGCCAGCAGAACAGGGCCACATGGAAACACCATATATTTT
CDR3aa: CASRTGPHGNTIYF

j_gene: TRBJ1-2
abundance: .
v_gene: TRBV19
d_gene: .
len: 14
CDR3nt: TGTGCCAGTAGTATAGGGACAGCTTCCTATGGCTACACCTTC
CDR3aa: CASSIGTASYGYTF

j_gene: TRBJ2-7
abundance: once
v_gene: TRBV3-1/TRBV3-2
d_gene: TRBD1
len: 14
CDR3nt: TGTGCCAGCGGGTACGGGGACAGGGGGCGCGAGCAGTACTTC
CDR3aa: CASGYGDRGREQYF

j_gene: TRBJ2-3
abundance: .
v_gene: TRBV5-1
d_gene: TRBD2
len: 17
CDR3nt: TGCGCCAGCAGCTTTAGCGGGAGGGCCCAGGGCACAGATACGCAGTATTTT
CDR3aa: CASSFSGRAQGTDTQYF

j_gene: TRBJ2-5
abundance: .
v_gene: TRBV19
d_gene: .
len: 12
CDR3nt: TGTGCCAGTAGGAGGGGGAAAGAGACCCAGTACTTC
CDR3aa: CASRRGKETQYF

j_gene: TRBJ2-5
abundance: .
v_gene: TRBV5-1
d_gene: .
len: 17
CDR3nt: TGCGCCAGCAGCCATTTGGGGGCAGGGGTTCGGCAAGAGACCCAGTACTTC
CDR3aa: CASSHLGAGVRQETQYF

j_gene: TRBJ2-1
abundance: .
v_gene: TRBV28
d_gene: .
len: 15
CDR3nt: TGTGCCAGCAGCTCACGCCTAGGCTCCTACAATGAGCAGTTCTTC
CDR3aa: CASSSRLGSYNEQFF

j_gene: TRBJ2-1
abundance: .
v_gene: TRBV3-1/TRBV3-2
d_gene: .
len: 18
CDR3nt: TGTGCCAGCAGCCCCAAGATTCTCGCGGTTAGCTCCTACAATGAGCAGTTCTTC
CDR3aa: CASSPKILAVSSYNEQFF

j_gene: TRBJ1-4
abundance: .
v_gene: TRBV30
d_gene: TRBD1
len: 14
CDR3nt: TGTGCCTGGTCCTTTGGCAGGGGGGCTGAAAAACTGTTTTTT
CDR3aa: CAWSFGRGAEKLFF

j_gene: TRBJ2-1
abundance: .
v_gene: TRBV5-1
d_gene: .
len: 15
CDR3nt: TGCGCCAGCAGCCCGAGTCAGGGGCGCTTTAGTGAGCAGTTCTTC
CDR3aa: CASSPSQGRFSEQFF

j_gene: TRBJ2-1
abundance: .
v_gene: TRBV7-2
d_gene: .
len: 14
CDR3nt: TGTGCCAGCACCCCATCGGGGGTCCGCAATGAGCAGTTCTTC
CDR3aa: CASTPSGVRNEQFF

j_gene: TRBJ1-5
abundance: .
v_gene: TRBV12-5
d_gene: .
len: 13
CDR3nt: TGTGCTAGTGGTGGACAGATCAATCAGCCCCAGCATTTT
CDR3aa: CASGGQINQPQHF

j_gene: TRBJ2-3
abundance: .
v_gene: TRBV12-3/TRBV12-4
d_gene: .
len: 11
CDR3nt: TGTGCCAGCAGCAGGGCAGATACGCAGTATTTT
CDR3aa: CASSRADTQYF

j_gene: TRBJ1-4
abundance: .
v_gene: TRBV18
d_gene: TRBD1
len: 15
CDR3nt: TGTGCCAGCTCACCACGGGGACAGTCTAATGAAAAACTGTTTTTT
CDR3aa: CASSPRGQSNEKLFF

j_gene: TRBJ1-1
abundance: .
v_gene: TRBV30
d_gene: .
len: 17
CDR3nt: TGTGCCTGGAGTGTATCGGGGACACCCCCGAAGGACACTGAAGCTTTCTTT
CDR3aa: CAWSVSGTPPKDTEAFF

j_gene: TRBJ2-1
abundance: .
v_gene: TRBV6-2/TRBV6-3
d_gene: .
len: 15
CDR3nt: TGTGCCAGCAGTTACAGGTCTTCAGGGAGGAATGAGCAGTTCTTC
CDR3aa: CASSYRSSGRNEQFF

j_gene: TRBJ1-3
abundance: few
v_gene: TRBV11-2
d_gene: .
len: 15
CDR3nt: TGTGCCAGCAGCCCACTAAGGGGCCGATTTAACACCATATATTTT
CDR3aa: CASSPLRGRFNTIYF

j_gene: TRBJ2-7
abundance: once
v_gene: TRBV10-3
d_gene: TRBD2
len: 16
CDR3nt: TGTGCCATCAGAGACCATTTGCGGGGGAGCTCCTACGAGCAGTACTTC
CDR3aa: CAIRDHLRGSSYEQYF

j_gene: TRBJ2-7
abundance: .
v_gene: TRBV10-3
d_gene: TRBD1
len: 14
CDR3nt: TGTGCCATCGGACAGGACTTAGGAACCTACGAGCAGTACTTC
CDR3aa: CAIGQDLGTYEQYF

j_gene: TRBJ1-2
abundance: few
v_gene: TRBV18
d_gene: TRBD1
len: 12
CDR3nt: TGTGCCAGCTCACCCCGGGACAGTGGGCACACCTTC
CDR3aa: CASSPRDSGHTF

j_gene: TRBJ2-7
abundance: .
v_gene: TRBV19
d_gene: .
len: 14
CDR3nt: TGTGCCAGCGCGGACAAAAGGGGCTCCTACGAGCAGTACTTC
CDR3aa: CASADKRGSYEQYF

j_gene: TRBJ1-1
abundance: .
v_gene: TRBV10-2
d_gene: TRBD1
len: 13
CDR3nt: TGCGCCAGCTGGCAGGGGGCGCACACTGAAGCTTTCTTT
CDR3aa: CASWQGAHTEAFF

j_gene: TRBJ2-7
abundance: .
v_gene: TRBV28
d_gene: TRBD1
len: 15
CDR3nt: TGTGCCAGCAGGGCGGACAGGGGGTCGCCCTACGAGCAGTACTTC
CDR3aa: CASRADRGSPYEQYF

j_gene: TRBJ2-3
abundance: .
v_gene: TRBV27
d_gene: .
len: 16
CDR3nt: TGTGCCAGCAGTTTGGGGAGGGACACGACTTTTTATACGCAGTATTTT
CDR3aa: CASSLGRDTTFYTQYF

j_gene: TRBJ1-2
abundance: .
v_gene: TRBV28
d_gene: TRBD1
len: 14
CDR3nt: TGTGCCAGTGGGCAGGGGGGACCGCAATATGGCTACACCTTC
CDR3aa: CASGQGGPQYGYTF

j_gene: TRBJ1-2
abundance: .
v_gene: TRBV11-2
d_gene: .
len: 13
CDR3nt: TGTGCCAGCACAGAGTGGAGCAACTATGGCTACACCTTC
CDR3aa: CASTEWSNYGYTF

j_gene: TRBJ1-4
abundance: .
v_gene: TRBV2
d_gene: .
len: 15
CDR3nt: TGTGCCAGCAGCCCGGGGGGACATACCAATGAAAAACTGTTTTTT
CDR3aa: CASSPGGHTNEKLFF